The present entry profiles one T cell receptor (beta chain) with its context. This entry is derived from a study of blood T cells in healthy people across ages. Alongside a J-beta primer mix, a sample-barcoded 5' primer served in a second PCR lasting roughly 6 to 12 cycles. TCRdb re-called the 5' RACE reads with MiXCR, one entry per CDR3 protein. The table lists roughly 1.9 million distinct CDR3 sequences, around 40% of them singletons. CDR3 length: 18 residues. Trimming cost V 3 bases and J 2 bases; bases outside gene matches: 14. Germline V lookup: CDR1 SGHVS, CDR2 FQNEAQ. The receptor was derived from a human donor in good health. Specimen: blood. The chain combines TRBV7-8 with TRBJ2-5; 8 bases align to TRBD1. CDR3 nucleotides: TGTGCCAGCAGCTTCGGAAGGACAGGGATTTCGGGACAAGAGACCCAGTACTTC. Translating gives CASSFGRTGISGQETQYF. Full variable domain (remainder filled in from reference TRBV7-8 and TRBJ2-5): GAGVSQSPRYKVAKRGQDVALRCDPISGHVSLFWYQQALGQGPEFLTYFQNEAQLDKSGLPSDRFFAERPEGSVSTLKIQRTQQEDSAVYLCASSFGRTGISGQETQYFGPGTRLLVL.